These 25 T cell receptor beta chains came from one sample sequenced in a study of type 1 and type 2 diabetes patients. PCR was run on genomic DNA. A primer set of 30 forward and 13 reverse primers amplified the CDR3. TCRdb processed the multiplex PCR reads anew with MiXCR; each CDR3 protein has one entry. Of fewer than 350,000 distinct CDR3 sequences listed, 40% to 50% are singletons. Sequenced input: peripheral blood mononuclear cells (PBMCs). All receptors come from a man aged 18 to 30 with type 2 diabetes.

The rearrangement joins TRBV25-1 to TRBJ2-5; 7 bases agree with TRBD1. The CDR3 is 13 amino acids. Germline V gives CDR1 MGHDK, CDR2 SYGVNS. The V segment lost 4 bases and the J segment 5 bases; nucleotides outside the gene matches: 4. Here the CDR3 DNA reads TGTGCCAGCAGTGTTGGGACAGAGGAGACCCAGTACTTC. This gives the protein CASSVGTEETQYF.

The V call is TRBV7-2, the J call TRBJ1-6; a possible D gene is TRBD1 (5 bases). V gave up 11 bases and J gave up 7 bases, with 15 bases separating them. The CDR3 length is 13 residues. CDR1 is SGHTA and CDR2 is FQGNSA in the germline V gene. CDR3 loop: CAGARATNSPLHF. The CDR3 DNA reads TGTGCCGGGGCGAGGGCGACGAATTCACCCCTCCACTTT.

The chain uses TRBV4-3 and TRBJ1-2, with unresolved D. The V gene's germline CDR1 is LGHNA and CDR2 YSLEER. This CDR3 contains 12 residues. Trimming left V 6 bases short and J 7 bases short, with 12 bases between. CDR3 bases: TGCGCCAGCAGGAAAGGGAGGGTTGGCTACACCTTC. Its protein is CASRKGRVGYTF.

The J gene is TRBJ2-7, the V gene TRBV3-1, with TRBD1 matching over 9 bases. The CDR3 spans 15 residues. Germline CDR1 is LGHDT and CDR2 is YNNKEL (reference sequence). Trimming took 4 bases from V and 0 from J; bases not matched to a gene: 4. The CDR3 sequence: CASSLGTGYSYEQYF. CDR3 coding DNA: TGTGCCAGCAGCCTAGGGACAGGGTACTCCTACGAGCAGTACTTC.

The V call is TRBV6-2 or TRBV6-3, the J call TRBJ1-1, with unresolved D. CDR1 and CDR2 (germline): MNHEY, SVGEGT. The CDR3 length is 14 residues. V gave up 7 bases and J gave up 2 bases, with 14 bases separating them. CDR3 DNA: TGTGCCAGCACCTACAGATGGGGAAACACTGAAGCTTTCTTT. Translated, it gives CASTYRWGNTEAFF.

The V call is TRBV30, the J call TRBJ2-3; 7 bases agree with TRBD2. Germline CDR1 reads GTSNPN; CDR2 reads SVGIG (reference sequence). Trimming at V came to 3 bases and at J to 0 bases, leaving 6 bases not matched to a gene. The length of the CDR3 is 15 residues. Written as DNA, the CDR3 is TGTGCCTGGAGCCCTAGCGGCTCTAGCACAGATACGCAGTATTTT. This codes for CAWSPSGSSTDTQYF.

The sample holds a few counts of this clonotype. The rearrangement links TRBV7-2 to TRBJ2-2; no reliable D call. Trimming took 2 bases from V and 4 from J, leaving 5 bases between them. Looked up from germline, CDR1 is SGHTA and CDR2 is FQGNSA. The CDR3 has 13 amino acids. The CDR3 loop is CASSLSITGELFF. CDR3 bases: TGTGCCAGCAGCTTATCGATCACCGGGGAGCTGTTTTTT.

Only a few counts were recorded for this clonotype. The V call is TRBV19, the J call TRBJ2-7; D is perhaps TRBD1 (6 bases). The CDR3 covers 14 residues. V dropped 4 bases and J dropped 2 bases, with 12 bases sitting between them. CDR1 is LNHDA and CDR2 is SQIVND in the germline V gene (reference sequence). The CDR3 loop is CASSTTAGAYEQYF. Here the CDR3 DNA reads TGTGCCAGTAGTACGACCGCAGGGGCCTACGAGCAGTACTTC. Full variable domain (missing parts from reference TRBV19 and TRBJ2-7): DGGITQSPKYLFRKEGQNVTLSCEQNLNHDAMYWYRQDPGQGLRLIYYSQIVNDFQKGDIAEGYSVSREKKESFPLTVTSAQKNPTAFYLCASSTTAGAYEQYFGPGTRLTVT.

The chain carries TRBV9 and TRBJ1-6, with D possibly being TRBD1 (5 bases). This CDR3 comprises 14 residues. Trimming shortened V by 2 bases and J by 8 bases, and 11 bases separated the two germline ends. The germline CDR1 and CDR2 sequences are SGDLS and YYNGEE. DNA of the CDR3: TGTGCCAGCAGCGTCGGGACGGAACATTCACCCCTCCACTTT. Residues: CASSVGTEHSPLHF.

This clonotype was detected ten times or more. The chain has TRBV7-6 and TRBJ2-2; possible D gene TRBD1, 5 bases. CDR1 is SGHVS and CDR2 is FNYEAQ in the germline V gene. V was cut by 5 bases and J by 3 bases, with 19 bases left in between. This CDR3 spans 17 amino acids. The CDR3 loop reads CASSTQSGASYTGELFF. For the CDR3, the DNA is TGTGCCAGCAGCACACAAAGTGGGGCATCCTACACCGGGGAGCTGTTTTTT. Supplemented by reference TRBV7-6 and TRBJ2-2, the full variable domain reads GAGVSQSPRYKVTKRGQDVALRCDPISGHVSLYWYRQALGQGPEFLTYFNYEAQQDKSGLPNDRFSAERPEGSISTLTIQRTEQRDSAMYRCASSTQSGASYTGELFFGEGSRLTVL.

Notes on this clonotype: An end of the junction differs from the germline gene, which may be a read error. CDR3 region: CASSQEARDVVRNNEAFF. CDR3 bases: TGCGCCAGCAGCCAAGAGGCGAGGGATGTCGTAAGGAACAATGAAGCTTTCTTT. This sequence joins TRBV4-3 and TRBJ1-1; D is undetermined. Germline values: CDR1 LGHNA, CDR2 YSLEER. This CDR3 has 18 residues.

As concerns this clonotype: At one boundary the junction diverges from the germline segment, which might be a read error. Here the CDR3 reads CASCLARGEEQFF. The DNA of the CDR3 is TGTGCCAGCTGCTTAGCCCGTGGAGAGGAACAGTTCTTC. V usage is TRBV7-2 and J usage is TRBJ2-5; D remains ambiguous. The J call may be in error: the DNA end matches TRBJ2-1 better. This CDR3 is 13 amino acids long. CDR1 SGHTA and CDR2 FQGNSA come from the germline V gene.

V is TRBV19 and J is TRBJ2-3; no clear D gene. Trimming pared 2 bases from V and 6 bases from J, leaving 12 bases between. From germline, CDR1 is LNHDA and CDR2 SQIVND (reference sequence). The CDR3 has 14 amino acids. CDR3 loop: CASSIWIREDTQYF. Here the CDR3 DNA reads TGTGCCAGTAGTATATGGATTCGAGAGGATACGCAGTATTTT.

The chain employs TRBV6-2 or TRBV6-3 and TRBJ2-7; D unresolved. This CDR3 has 12 residues. V lost 6 bases and J lost 2, with 8 bases in between. Germline lookup yields CDR1 MNHEY and CDR2 SVGEGT. The CDR3 loop is CASSQNTYEQYF. The CDR3 bases are TGTGCCAGCAGCCAAAATACCTACGAGCAGTACTTC.

The gene calls are TRBV19 and TRBJ2-3; 7 positions match TRBD1. V shed 4 bases, J shed 2 bases, and the junction held 12 bases outside the gene matches. The CDR3 totals 17 residues. CDR1 and CDR2 from the germline V gene are LNHDA and SQIVND (reference sequence). As DNA, the CDR3 is TGTGCCAGTAGTAACAGGGGCTCCGGATCGTCCACAGATACGCAGTATTTT. Its translation: CASSNRGSGSSTDTQYF.

The rearrangement links TRBV7-2 to TRBJ1-1; D unresolved. The CDR3 contains 14 residues. Trimming stripped 1 base from V and 1 base from J, with 7 bases between. In germline, CDR1 is SGHTA, CDR2 FQGNSA. The CDR3 here is CASSLVAANTEAFF. Here the CDR3 DNA reads TGTGCCAGCAGCTTAGTGGCGGCGAACACTGAAGCTTTCTTT.

This clonotype appeared once. This chain connects TRBV20-1 to TRBJ2-7; 8 nucleotides match TRBD2. The V gene's germline CDR1 is DFQATT and CDR2 SNEGSKA (reference sequence). The CDR3 is 12 amino acids. After removal of 5 bases from V and 7 bases from J, the junction contained 7 bases not matched to a gene. CDR3 in amino acids: CSAGRLASEQYF. The CDR3 DNA follows: TGCAGTGCTGGTCGACTAGCGAGTGAGCAGTACTTC.

The chain's CDR3 is CASGFWGRNQCYGYTF. CDR3 sequence (DNA): TGTGCCAGCGGTTTTTGGGGGAGGAATCAGTGTTATGGCTACACCTTC. The chain recombines TRBV2 with TRBJ1-2, with D maybe TRBD1 (5 bases). The V end lost 8 bases, the J end lost 5 bases, and 24 bases lay between the germline ends. The CDR3 extends over 16 amino acids. Germline loops: CDR1 SNHLY, CDR2 FYNNEI.

The V gene is TRBV19, the J gene TRBJ2-3; 14 nucleotides line up with TRBD2. The germline CDR1 and CDR2 sequences are LNHDA and SQIVND (reference sequence). The CDR3 totals 16 residues. Trimming took 10 bases from V and 2 from J; bases not matched to a gene: 8. The CDR3 spells CATRTSGGRTTDTQYF. In DNA form, the CDR3 reads TGTGCCACTAGGACTAGCGGGGGGCGGACCACAGATACGCAGTATTTT.

This clonotype has ten or more counts. The gene calls are TRBV10-3 and TRBJ2-7; 11 bases fit TRBD2. V lost 2 bases and J lost 0; bases outside the gene matches: 0. Germline values: CDR1 ENHRY, CDR2 SYGVKD. CDR3 length: 15 residues. The CDR3 nucleotides read TGTGCCATCAGTGAGGGGACTAGCGGCTCCTACGAGCAGTACTTC. Amino acid sequence: CAISEGTSGSYEQYF.

This clonotype was observed many times. The V and J genes are TRBV30 and TRBJ1-2, with D unresolved. The CDR3 runs to 12 residues. Germline assignment: CDR1 GTSNPN and CDR2 SVGIG (reference sequence). With 2 bases removed from V and 4 bases from J, the gap between germline ends came to 8 bases. CDR3 nucleotide sequence: TGTGCCTGGAGTAAAGACATCTATGGCTACACCTTC. Residues: CAWSKDIYGYTF.

A note on this clonotype: Possible read error: a much larger clone is one base away. The CDR3 spells CASGGGTIYGYTF. Here the CDR3 DNA reads TGTGCCAGCGGTGGAGGGACGATTTATGGCTACACCTTC. The chain combines TRBV2 with TRBJ1-2; D is perhaps TRBD1 (5 bases). V was shortened by 8 bases and J by 5 bases, with 15 bases between the two germline ends. Germline assignment: CDR1 SNHLY and CDR2 FYNNEI. This CDR3 is built from 13 residues.

This clonotype has just a few counts. The rearrangement joins TRBV12-3 or TRBV12-4 to TRBJ1-4; maybe TRBD1 (5 bases). Trimming shortened V by 4 bases and J by 2 bases, and 14 bases separated the two germline ends. This CDR3 is built from 16 residues. CDR3 region: CASSSLEGLTNEKLFF. In DNA form, the CDR3 reads TGTGCCAGCAGTTCCCTCGAGGGACTTACTAATGAAAAACTGTTTTTT.

There are many counts of this clonotype. The V call is TRBV19, the J call TRBJ1-6; perhaps TRBD1 as D (5 bases). Per the germline V gene, CDR1 is LNHDA and CDR2 is SQIVND (reference sequence). Trimming cost V 3 bases and J 10 bases, with 13 bases left between them. This CDR3 comprises 14 residues. CDR3 DNA: TGTGCCAGTAGTATCATCGGGGGTTCATCACCCCTCCACTTT. As protein: CASSIIGGSSPLHF.

V is TRBV20-1 and J is TRBJ1-5, with a tentative D call TRBD1 (6 bases). Germline V gene data show CDR1 as DFQATT and CDR2 as SNEGSKA (reference sequence). V was shortened by 7 bases and J by 5 bases, with 15 bases between the two germline ends. The CDR3 consists of 13 residues. For the CDR3, the DNA is TGCAGTGGAGTACAGGGAAGGGATCAGCCCCAGCATTTT. The encoded protein is CSGVQGRDQPQHF.